This T cell receptor (beta chain) is from a study of T cell responses to AZD1222 COVID-19 vaccine. General study findings and limits: Among the donors, most were white British and more were female, and clonal diversity was possibly underestimated. Spike was spanned by vaccine-associated CD4 TCRs, with dominance at 160-218 and 743-854. Repertoire samples came only from after the peak T cell response. Baseline seropositivity occurred in only a handful of AZD1222 recipients.

V trimming: 5 bases; J trimming: 5 bases; junction bases outside the gene matches: 5. The V gene's germline CDR1 is SGHTA and CDR2 FQGNSA. The CDR3 has 14 residues. TCRdb's copy holds only in-frame clones and misses some; the assay was immunoSEQ multiplex PCR. Of approximately 92,000 clones detected, about 89% appear once; the ten largest clones hold about 7.5%. Note on this clone: What it binds is not known.

V and J are TRBV7-2 and TRBJ1-5; 8 positions agree with TRBD1. The sequence derives from an adult in good health. The sample was peripheral blood, taken on day 0 of AZD1222 vaccination. The CDR3 coding sequence is TGTGCCAGCAGCCAGGACAGGGAGTATCAGCCCCAGCATTTT. It encodes CASSQDREYQPQHF.